The next 14 T cell receptor beta chains were all read from a single sample in a study of technical replicates of blood from a few donors. Sequencing used immunoSEQ multiplex PCR; TCRdb keeps in-frame clones, though not all of them. The sample consists of 100,000 or so clones, 96% of them appearing once. Material: T cells isolated from PBMCs. The receptor set was obtained from a human donor in good health.

The V gene is TRBV11-3, the J gene TRBJ2-7; 9 bases match TRBD1. The CDR3 has 16 amino acids. Germline V gives CDR1 SGHNT, CDR2 YENEEA. Losses at the gene ends were 3 bases for V and 2 bases for J; bases not matched to a gene: 8. CDR3 in amino acids: CASSLPTGTGTYEQYF. CDR3 in DNA: TGTGCCAGCAGCTTGCCTACCGGGACAGGGACCTACGAGCAGTACTTC.

V usage is TRBV5-6 and J usage is TRBJ1-3, with a tentative D call TRBD1 (5 bases). Per the germline V gene, CDR1 is SGHDT and CDR2 is YYEEEE. The CDR3 loop spans 15 amino acids. The ends were cut back, 4 bases at V and 1 base at J, with 12 bases in the middle. The CDR3 DNA reads TGTGCCAGCAGCGGAAAAAGGGGTTCTGGAAACACCATATATTTT. As protein: CASSGKRGSGNTIYF.

The V and J genes are TRBV28 and TRBJ2-1; D might be TRBD1 (7 bases). The CDR3 sequence is 14 residues long. Germline assignment: CDR1 MDHEN and CDR2 SYDVKM. The V end lost 1 base, the J end lost 8 bases, and 12 bases lay between the germline ends. The CDR3 DNA is TGTGCCAGCAGTTTATATCAGGGGGGTGATGAGCAGTTCTTC. This translates into CASSLYQGGDEQFF.

With regard to this clone: Within the sample, other DNA sequences also encode this same CDR3. The V gene is TRBV5-1, the J gene TRBJ2-7, with a possible D match to TRBD1 (6 bases). Germline CDR1 reads SGHRS; CDR2 reads YFSETQ. This CDR3 is 15 amino acids long. Trimming took off 1 base at V and 1 base at J, with 12 bases between the two ends. DNA for the CDR3: TGCGCCAGCAGCTTGAGCCAGGGGAGATCCTACGAGCAGTACTTC. As protein: CASSLSQGRSYEQYF.

The gene calls are TRBV5-1 and TRBJ2-3, with 8 bases aligning to TRBD1. The CDR3 extends over 14 amino acids. The trim removed 3 bases at V and 5 bases at J, leaving 5 bases unmatched. Germline CDR1 SGHRS, CDR2 YFSETQ. CDR3: CASSYQGAKDTQYF. The CDR3 region has the DNA TGCGCCAGCAGCTACCAGGGGGCGAAAGATACGCAGTATTTT.

This chain uses TRBV7-3 with TRBJ2-3, with 14 nucleotides matching TRBD2. The CDR3 contains 17 residues. Germline V gives CDR1 SGHTA, CDR2 FQGTGA. V was clipped by 5 bases and J by 5 bases; unmatched bases: 9. The CDR3 loop is CASSPRGTSGGLDTQYF. The CDR3 DNA reads TGTGCCAGCAGCCCCAGGGGGACTAGCGGGGGTTTAGATACGCAGTATTTT. Using reference TRBV7-3 and TRBJ2-3 for the parts outside the CDR3, the full variable domain is GAGVSQTPSNKVTEKGKYVELRCDPISGHTALYWYRQSLGQGPEFLIYFQGTGAADDSGLPNDRFFAVRPEGSVSTLKIQRTERGDSAVYLCASSPRGTSGGLDTQYFGPGTRLTVL.

The chain carries TRBV5-1 and TRBJ2-7, with a tentative D call TRBD1 (6 bases). The germline gives CDR1 SGHRS, CDR2 YFSETQ. The CDR3 covers 13 residues. V lost 4 bases, J lost 2 bases, and 10 bases lay in between. Written as DNA, the CDR3 is TGCGCCAGCAGCCCCGGGACAACCTACGAGCAGTACTTC. Protein product: CASSPGTTYEQYF.

The gene calls are TRBV2 and TRBJ2-2; D unclear. CDR1 is SNHLY and CDR2 is FYNNEI in the germline V gene. The length of the CDR3 is 16 residues. Trimming removed 5 bases at V and 2 bases at J, with 15 bases between. The CDR3 protein is CASSIDLLANTGELFF. The CDR3 DNA reads as TGTGCCAGCAGTATAGACTTACTCGCAAACACCGGGGAGCTGTTTTTT.

V and J are TRBV4-1 and TRBJ2-3, with D possibly being TRBD2 (6 bases). CDR1 is MGHRA and CDR2 is YSYEKL in the germline V gene. V was clipped by 3 bases and J by 0 bases, with 16 bases between them. The CDR3 contains 17 residues. The CDR3 loop reads CASSHLARRGSTDTQYF. DNA of the CDR3: TGCGCCAGCAGCCATCTGGCCAGGCGGGGTAGCACAGATACGCAGTATTTT.

The chain recombines TRBV10-2 with TRBJ2-3; no firm D call. CDR1 and CDR2 from the germline V gene are WSHSY and SAAADI. The CDR3 has 12 amino acids. Trimming stripped 8 bases from V and 8 bases from J, with 14 bases between. The CDR3: CASQTDRSTQYF. Written as DNA, the CDR3 is TGCGCCAGCCAGACCGACCGGAGTACGCAGTATTTT.

The chain recombines TRBV27 with TRBJ2-7, with 10 bases matching TRBD1. The V segment lost 6 bases and the J segment 6 bases; nucleotides outside the gene matches: 11. This CDR3 contains 15 residues. CDR1 and CDR2 (germline): MNHEY, SMNVEV (reference sequence). Here the CDR3 DNA reads TGTGCCAGCAGCCCTCCGGGACAGGGGATCCGCGAGCAGTACTTC. Protein product: CASSPPGQGIREQYF.

This clone was recorded a few times. This chain joins TRBV2 and TRBJ2-7, with no clear D. This CDR3 comprises 13 residues. Germline CDR1 and CDR2: SNHLY and FYNNEI. The germline V and J ends were trimmed by 3 bases and 2 bases, with 8 bases remaining between them. The DNA of the CDR3 is TGTGCCAGCAGTGATGCAGGAACCTACGAGCAGTACTTC. It codes for CASSDAGTYEQYF.

In its sample, this clone was seen once. The chain uses TRBV15 and TRBJ1-2, with TRBD1 as a possible D gene (6 bases). The CDR3 contains 13 residues. V was clipped by 3 bases and J by 4 bases, with 9 bases between them. Germline loops: CDR1 LNHNV, CDR2 YYDKDF (reference sequence). For the CDR3, the DNA is TGTGCCACCAGCAGCGGACAGTCCTATGGCTACACCTTC. Its translation is CATSSGQSYGYTF.

This clone was detected only once. V and J are TRBV11-2 and TRBJ1-2; 7 nucleotides agree with TRBD1. The V gene end was trimmed by 1 base and the J gene end by 5 bases; junction bases not matched to a gene: 7. Germline assignment: CDR1 SGHAT and CDR2 FQNNGV. The CDR3 covers 15 residues. CDR3 DNA: TGTGCCAGCAGCTTAGGAGGGGGCGACTCATATGGCTACACCTTC. It translates to CASSLGGGDSYGYTF.